Presented here are 8 T cell receptor beta chains from one specimen sequenced in a study of blood T cell repertoires in COVID-19 (dated by TCRdb to 2020 to 2021). Library construction relied on the immunoSEQ multiplex PCR assay. In TCRdb, the immuneACCESS table is reduced to in-frame sequences with V and J assigned. These tables do not hold every clone; where another copy was compared, an unresolved V gene accounts for under half, and the others remain unexplained. Here the sample has under 300,000 clones; approximately 88% occur a single time. Of the sample, approximately 0.85% is held by the ten largest clones. The sequencing sample was made of peripheral blood. Receptor source: a woman aged 40-49 years who had recovered from COVID-19.

The chain is built from TRBV5-5 and TRBJ1-1; 7 nucleotides line up with TRBD1. CDR1 and CDR2 from the germline V gene are SGHKS and YYEKEE (reference sequence). After removal of 4 bases from V and 0 bases from J, the junction contained 0 bases not matched to a gene. The CDR3 consists of 13 residues. The CDR3 protein is CASSGQVNTEAFF. For the CDR3, the DNA is TGTGCCAGCAGCGGACAGGTGAACACTGAAGCTTTCTTT.

The chain couples TRBV2 to TRBJ2-1, with 8 bases lining up with TRBD1. This CDR3 is 13 amino acids long. V shed 8 bases, J shed 4 bases, and the junction held 4 bases outside the gene matches. Germline V gives CDR1 SNHLY, CDR2 FYNNEI. The CDR3 protein is CASRTGSYNEQFF. The CDR3 bases are TGTGCCAGCCGGACAGGGAGTTACAATGAGCAGTTCTTC.

This clone was counted a few times. The chain recombines TRBV3-1 (or the pseudogene TRBV3-2) with TRBJ2-1; possibly TRBD2 for D (5 bases). Germline CDR1 is LGHDT and CDR2 is YNNKEL (reference sequence). The V end lost 2 bases, the J end lost 5 bases, and 16 bases lay between the germline ends. The CDR3 runs to 16 residues. The CDR3 DNA reads as TGTGCCAGCAGCCAACCACTAGGGTACGAACACAATGAGCAGTTCTTC. Its translation is CASSQPLGYEHNEQFF.

The V call is TRBV28, the J call TRBJ2-7; 10 positions agree with TRBD1. V lost 7 bases, J lost 3 bases, and 6 bases stayed unmatched. CDR1 is MDHEN and CDR2 is SYDVKM in the germline V gene. The CDR3 is 14 residues long. CDR3 in amino acids: CASMLTGGHYEQYF. The CDR3 DNA sequence: TGTGCCAGCATGCTGACAGGGGGCCACTACGAGCAGTACTTC.

A remark on this clone: This sample also contains other DNA sequences that code for the same CDR3. This chain links TRBV9 with TRBJ2-5, with 11 bases matching TRBD2. Germline CDR1 is SGDLS and CDR2 is YYNGEE. There are 19 residues in the CDR3. The J segment lost 2 bases and the V segment lost 0 bases, leaving 12 bases of the junction unmatched. The CDR3 bases are TGTGCCAGCAGCGTAGGGGTGGGGCTAGCGGGAGGAAGTCAAGAGACCCAGTACTTC. This codes for CASSVGVGLAGGSQETQYF.

This chain connects TRBV19 to TRBJ2-7; D is possibly TRBD1 (5 bases). Germline V gives CDR1 LNHDA, CDR2 SQIVND (reference sequence). This CDR3 region has 15 residues. The V and J ends lost 1 base and 0 bases respectively, with 10 bases between them. This chain's CDR3 is CASSIAYRSSYEQYF. The CDR3 DNA follows: TGTGCCAGTAGTATAGCATACAGGAGCTCCTACGAGCAGTACTTC.

The gene calls are TRBV6-5 and TRBJ2-3, with 7 nucleotides matching TRBD1. The CDR3 runs 13 residues. From germline, CDR1 is MNHEY and CDR2 SVGAGI. Trimming removed 6 bases from V and 4 bases from J; junction bases left unmatched: 4. The CDR3: CASRKGQSDTQYF. The CDR3 region has the DNA TGTGCCAGCAGGAAGGGACAGTCAGATACGCAGTATTTT.

J is TRBJ2-2 and V is TRBV9, with a tentative D call TRBD1 (5 bases). From germline, CDR1 is SGDLS and CDR2 YYNGEE. The CDR3 length is 13 residues. The V and J ends lost 0 bases and 8 bases respectively, with 8 bases between them. CDR3: CASSVASGGELFF. In DNA, the CDR3 is TGTGCCAGCAGCGTAGCTTCAGGGGGGGAGCTGTTTTTT.